Described below is a single T cell receptor (beta chain) sequence and its context. Antigen unknown. The CDR3 runs 18 residues. Germline-derived CDR1 and CDR2 are DFQATT and SNEGSKA (reference sequence). The authors made the TRB cDNA libraries by 5' RACE using UMI labels. TCRdb reprocessed the 5' RACE reads and reports one entry per CDR3 protein, with no DNA. In total, the table holds over 95,000 distinct CDR3 sequences. The data are from a study of CXCR3-negative and CXCR3-positive naive CD8 T cells. The study, taken as a whole, reports: Whereas both naive subsets had comparably high diversity, memory CD8+ cells had much lower diversity. TRB CDR3s were more hydrophobic in CXCR3-positive than in CXCR3-negative naive cells.

CD8+ T cell subsets were each sorted in triplicate, 250,000 to 300,000 cells apiece. The naive CD8+ gate required CD45RO-CCR7+CD27+CD95- phenotype. The sequencing input was naive CXCR3+ CD8+ T cells from blood. Subset here: CD45RO-CCR7+CD27+CD95- naive CD8+ T cells expressing CXCR3 (TNR3+). This receptor was identified in a human donor in good health. Some clones in this sample may be carry-over from other donors' samples. The V call is TRBV20-1, the J call TRBJ2-1; the D call of TRBD2 rests on TCRdb alone, since no DNA is present to check it. The CDR3 reads CSARDLGLAGSSYNEQFF.